These 13 T cell receptor beta chains were sequenced from one sample in a study of T cells in Graves' hyperthyroidism and ophthalmopathy. Template material for amplifying TCR beta CDR3 regions consisted of RNA transcripts. During a first-round RT-PCR of the TCR CDR3, the HTBI primer set was used. TCRdb re-called the multiplex PCR reads through MiXCR, storing one row per CDR3 protein. This table has approximately 610,000 distinct CDR3 sequences, roughly a sixth appearing once. The specimen sequenced was blood. The receptors derive from a woman aged 18-29 years with Graves' hyperthyroidism.

This clonotype was seen at least ten times. V gene TRBV12-3 or TRBV12-4 combines with J gene TRBJ2-5; possibly TRBD1 for D (5 bases). The CDR3 extends over 15 amino acids. V was cut by 1 base and J by 0 bases, with 9 bases left in between. CDR3 DNA sequence: TGTGCCAGCAGTTTAGTCTCGACAGACCAAGAGACCCAGTACTTC. The encoded protein is CASSLVSTDQETQYF.

This clonotype was detected ten times or more. The chain carries TRBV6-6 and TRBJ1-6; the D gene is possibly TRBD1 (5 bases). The CDR3 is 12 residues long. CDR1 and CDR2 (germline): MNHNY, SVGAGI (reference sequence). V dropped 0 bases and J dropped 15 bases, with 9 bases sitting between them. The CDR3 DNA reads as TGTGCCAGCAGTTACTCGGCACAGGACCTCCACTTT. It translates to CASSYSAQDLHF.

This clonotype was seen at least ten times. The rearrangement links TRBV20-1 to TRBJ2-1; 11 nucleotides line up with TRBD2. Trimming cost V 4 bases and J 6 bases; bases outside gene matches: 8. CDR3 length equals 15 residues. The V gene's germline CDR1 is DFQATT and CDR2 SNEGSKA (reference sequence). The CDR3 nucleotides are TGCAGTGCTACCCCGGGACTAGCGGTACCCAATGAGCAGTTCTTC. It is translated as CSATPGLAVPNEQFF.

This clonotype has only a few counts. The CDR3 region is CASSPHSRVNEQFF. CDR3 DNA sequence: TGTGCCAGCAGCCCTCATAGTAGGGTCAATGAGCAGTTCTTC. The rearrangement joins TRBV9 to TRBJ2-1; D remains ambiguous. Per the germline V gene, CDR1 is SGDLS and CDR2 is YYNGEE. V was pared by 4 bases and J by 6 bases, with 14 bases between. The CDR3 runs to 14 residues.

There are a few counts of this clonotype. The V call is TRBV5-1, the J call TRBJ1-4; 10 bases line up with TRBD1. CDR3 length: 17 amino acids. CDR1 SGHRS and CDR2 YFSETQ come from the germline V gene. The junction had 5 bases not matched to a gene; V was cut back by 0 bases and J by 3 bases. CDR3: CASSLGQGASANEKLFF. CDR3 nucleotides: TGCGCCAGCAGCTTGGGACAGGGGGCCTCAGCTAATGAAAAACTGTTTTTT.

Points on this clonotype: Being one base from a much bigger clone, this may be a read error. The chain is built from TRBV6-2 or TRBV6-3 and TRBJ2-1; 10 nucleotides match TRBD2. CDR1 is MNHEY and CDR2 is SVGEGT in the germline V gene. This CDR3 is 16 amino acids long. The junction had 8 bases not matched to a gene; V was cut back by 4 bases and J by 5 bases. The DNA of the CDR3 is TGTGCCAGCAGTTTAGCGGGAGGTATAAGGAACAATGAGCAGTTCTTC. Translating gives CASSLAGGIRNNEQFF.

In this sample, this clonotype turned up many times. The chain uses TRBV20-1 and TRBJ2-7; TRBD2 matches at 9 bases. CDR1 DFQATT and CDR2 SNEGSKA come from the germline V gene (reference sequence). This CDR3 spans 14 amino acids. The V gene end was trimmed by 3 bases and the J gene end by 0 bases; junction bases not matched to a gene: 3. CDR3 in DNA: TGCAGTGCTAGCAAAGCGGGGGGCTCCTACGAGCAGTACTTC. Its protein is CSASKAGGSYEQYF.

The chain recombines TRBV12-3 or TRBV12-4 with TRBJ2-5; TRBD2 might be the D (5 bases). The CDR3 loop spans 14 amino acids. Trimming left V 7 bases short and J 4 bases short, with 16 bases between. CDR3 nucleotide sequence: TGTGCCAGCAACCCGGTACTAGTAGGAGAGACCCAGTACTTC. Amino acids: CASNPVLVGETQYF.

The chain employs TRBV19 and TRBJ1-1, with TRBD1 matching over 7 bases. CDR1 and CDR2 from the germline V gene are LNHDA and SQIVND (reference sequence). The CDR3 loop spans 15 amino acids. Trimming cost V 5 bases and J 0 bases; bases outside gene matches: 6. CDR3 nucleotide sequence: TGTGCCAGTAGTCCCCGGACAGGAATGAACACTGAAGCTTTCTTT. Residues: CASSPRTGMNTEAFF.

This rearrangement joins TRBV29-1 to TRBJ2-5; 8 nucleotides match TRBD2. The CDR3 extends over 15 amino acids. V trimming: 0 bases; J trimming: 5 bases; junction bases outside the gene matches: 8. Germline CDR1 is SQVTM and CDR2 is ANQGSEA. CDR3 bases: TGCAGCGTTGAAGATCCAGCGGGGGCAGCGGAGACCCAGTACTTC. Protein product: CSVEDPAGAAETQYF.

The chain recombines TRBV7-8 with TRBJ2-7; TRBD1 agrees at 8 bases. The V gene's germline CDR1 is SGHVS and CDR2 FQNEAQ. V lost 5 bases and J lost 3; bases outside the gene matches: 9. This CDR3 contains 15 residues. The CDR3 coding sequence is TGTGCCAGCAGCCCACCGGGACAGGAGTTCTACGAGCAGTACTTC. This translates into CASSPPGQEFYEQYF.

This clonotype was observed at least ten times. This sequence joins TRBV7-8 and TRBJ2-5; TRBD1 matches at 8 bases. The CDR3 loop spans 14 amino acids. CDR1 and CDR2 from the germline V gene are SGHVS and FQNEAQ. Trimming cost V 6 bases and J 11 bases; bases outside gene matches: 14. The CDR3 reads CASREGQGPTSQYF. The CDR3 DNA follows: TGTGCCAGCAGGGAAGGACAGGGACCCACGTCTCAGTACTTC.

The sample holds a few counts of this clonotype. Here the CDR3 reads CASRRTAGGYYNEQFF. CDR3 DNA: TGTGCCAGCAGAAGGACAGCGGGAGGCTACTACAATGAGCAGTTCTTC. V and J are TRBV2 and TRBJ2-1, with 9 bases identical to TRBD2. The V gene's germline CDR1 is SNHLY and CDR2 FYNNEI. Losses at the gene ends were 6 bases for V and 3 bases for J; bases not matched to a gene: 9. The CDR3 sequence is 16 residues long.